This T cell receptor beta chain was recorded in a study of PD-1 blockade in classical Hodgkin lymphoma. As for time point: cycle 4 day 1 (C4D1), after five to seven weeks of nivolumab. Brentuximab vedotin exposure varied among the patients, all of whom had relapsed after autologous stem cell transplantation. Responses achieved at best were complete response, partial response or progressive disease. Profiled with immunoSEQ multiplex PCR; TCRdb holds only in-frame clones, not every one. The table includes about 38,000 clones, over 70% detected once. Regarding this clone: Its antigen is unidentified.

The CDR3 spans 13 residues. V lost 6 bases, J lost 6 bases, and 3 bases stayed unmatched. Germline CDR1 reads ENHRY; CDR2 reads SYGVKD. General study findings and limits: CD4+ TCR diversity rose significantly by C4D1, and CD8+ TCR diversity did not. Complete responders matched newly diagnosed patients in baseline diversity. Patients starting nivolumab less than 1 year after ASCT had lower diversity and were excluded from later analyses.

The clonotype comes from a human donor with classical Hodgkin lymphoma. The rearrangement links TRBV10-3 to TRBJ2-3; 10 bases align to TRBD1. The specimen was peripheral blood mononuclear cells (PBMCs), collected before the fourth cycle of nivolumab. As DNA, the CDR3 is TGTGCCATCAGAGGGACAGGGGAGGATACGCAGTATTTT. The encoded protein is CAIRGTGEDTQYF.